One T cell receptor (beta chain) is described in this entry. Its antigen is not identified. Reprocessing the 5' RACE reads, TCRdb reports a single entry for every CDR3 protein and omits DNA. The data include around 450,000 distinct CDR3 sequences; the top ten clones carry 2% to 2.5%. The record originates from a study of monozygotic twins with inflammatory bowel disease. Findings and limits, study-wide: Inverse Simpson values showed less TCRbeta diversity in IBD patients than in their healthy co-twins. Added variability in patient repertoires may stem from differing immunosuppressive treatments.

The blood volume drawn from each donor was approximately 2.5 ml. The template was total RNA from whole blood, with no T cell sorting. The CDR3 covers 15 residues. In germline, CDR1 is SGHVS, CDR2 FNYEAQ. This clonotype was sampled from a human donor with ulcerative colitis or Crohn's disease, or a healthy co-twin of an affected twin (not recorded which). The material sequenced was blood. The chain employs TRBV7-6 and TRBJ2-7; TCRdb designates TRBD1, a call that cannot be tested without DNA. CDR3: CASSMGRGGTYEQYF.